This T cell receptor beta chain was identified in a study of blood T cell repertoires in COVID-19. Turning to the study itself: Samples taken during acute and convalescent COVID-19 were collected in the United States, Italy and Spain. T cells, B-cell-depleted T cells, or PBMCs provided the cDNA or gDNA that served as material.

V lost 1 base to trimming and J lost 11 bases, with 12 bases between them. The CDR3 has 13 amino acids. Looked up from germline, CDR1 is SGHTA and CDR2 is FQGNSA. The authors' processing: Reference gene primer amplification gave nucleated cell count estimates. Sequencing used immunoSEQ multiplex PCR; TCRdb keeps in-frame clones, though not all of them. D and trimming were read from the DNA, whereas the V and J calls and clone size are those reported in that table. The sample comprises 120,000 to 150,000 clones, more than 80% of which are singletons, and around 2.9% rests with the top ten. Sample: peripheral blood. The V gene is TRBV7-2, the J gene TRBJ1-3, with D possibly TRBD1 on 5 matching bases. This sequence was found in a woman aged 60-70 years with active COVID-19. In DNA, the CDR3 is TGTGCCAGCAGCTTAGGGAGGGGCTGGGCCATATATTTT. Translation gives CASSLGRGWAIYF.